This entry is about one T cell receptor beta chain. The sample belongs to a study of blood T cell repertoires in COVID-19. Whole-study context: Samples representing acute and convalescent COVID-19 were sourced from the United States, Italy and Spain. PBMCs, B-cell-depleted T cells, or T cells were the source of the cDNA or gDNA that made up the material.

Trimming removed 6 bases from V and 2 bases from J, with 10 bases in between. This CDR3 is 13 amino acids long. Germline V gives CDR1 LNHDA, CDR2 SQIVND (reference sequence). Patients of the Seattle cohort, enrolled during active infection, were followed longitudinally. In the original analysis: Amplification of reference gene primers provided the estimated nucleated cell counts. The protocol was immunoSEQ multiplex PCR, while the TCRdb copy is restricted to in-frame clones and leaves out a portion. Clone size and V and J calls were adopted from that table, with D and trimming inferred from the DNA. The profile shows around 190,000 clones, more than 80% of them singletons.

The rearrangement uses TRBV19 and TRBJ2-5; unclear D gene. This TCR came from a woman between 40 and 50 years old with COVID-19, enrolled during active disease. Sequencing was performed on peripheral blood. CDR3 sequence (DNA): TGTGCCAGTAGGGCACAGAATCAAGAGACCCAGTACTTC. It translates to CASRAQNQETQYF.